A selection of T cell receptor beta chains follows, all from one sample in a study of T cell responses to AZD1222 COVID-19 vaccine. Produced via immunoSEQ multiplex PCR; TCRdb's table is partial and in-frame only. This table has 150,000 to 200,000 clones, roughly 92% appearing once. This specimen was peripheral blood, taken 28 days after the second dose of the MenACWY control vaccine. These receptors originate from an adult who received the MenACWY meningococcal vaccine as a control. The CDR3 runs from the conserved cysteine through the conserved F or W. D genes are given only for firm matches. Clone size is not always given. Where it is, it says once, few, many or a class for expanded clones.

. | TRBD1 | 13 | TRBJ1-1 | TRBV30 | TGTGCCTTCGACCGAGGGGGCAGGGCTGAAGCTTTCTTT | CAFDRGGRAEAFF
. | . | 13 | TRBJ1-1 | TRBV12-5 | TGTGCTAGTGGTTTGGGGTCCGGGGCTGAAGCTTTCTTT | CASGLGSGAEAFF
. | TRBD1 | 12 | TRBJ1-1 | TRBV10-3 | TGTGCCATCAGCATACAGGGGGGTGAAGCTTTCTTT | CAISIQGGEAFF
. | . | 14 | TRBJ2-3 | TRBV24-1 | TGTGCCACCAGTGATCAAGGCCAGATCAAAGTAAAGTATTTT | CATSDQGQIKVKYF
. | . | 13 | TRBJ2-1 | TRBV27 | TGTGCCAGCAGTTTCTCAGGGCGGGATGAGCAGTTCTTC | CASSFSGRDEQFF
. | . | 13 | TRBJ1-5 | TRBV7-2 | TGTGCCAGCAGCTTAGAGGGGGTCCAGCCCCAGCATTTT | CASSLEGVQPQHF
. | TRBD1 | 12 | TRBJ1-2 | TRBV9 | TGTGCCAGCGGATCGCAGGGACAGGGCTACACCTTC | CASGSQGQGYTF
. | TRBD1 | 13 | TRBJ2-7 | TRBV9 | TGTGCCAGCAGCGGGACAGGGCGGTACGAGCAGTACTTC | CASSGTGRYEQYF
. | TRBD2 | 15 | TRBJ2-1 | TRBV29-1 | TGCAGCGGTGGGGGAGGACTAGCGCATTACAATGAGCAGTTCTTC | CSGGGGLAHYNEQFF
. | TRBD2 | 16 | TRBJ2-7 | TRBV28 | TGTGCCAGCAGTTTTGAGGCGGGACTAGCGTATTACGAGCAGTACTTC | CASSFEAGLAYYEQYF
. | . | 12 | TRBJ1-2 | TRBV7-2 | TGTGCCAGCAGCTTAGAGTTTAGCGGCTACACCTTC | CASSLEFSGYTF
. | . | 14 | TRBJ1-1 | TRBV29-1 | TGCAGCGCCACAACAGGGCACATGAACACTGAAGCTTTCTTT | CSATTGHMNTEAFF
. | . | 12 | TRBJ1-4 | TRBV7-6 | TGTGCCAGCAGGCCGCAGGGGGAAAAACTGTTTTTT | CASRPQGEKLFF
. | TRBD2 | 15 | TRBJ2-7 | TRBV13 | TGTGCCAGCAAGGGTAAAGCGGGGGCCTCCTACGAGCAGTACTTC | CASKGKAGASYEQYF
. | . | 13 | TRBJ2-1 | TRBV6-2/TRBV6-3 | TGTGCCAGCAGCAGCACGGGACACAATGAGCAGTTCTTC | CASSSTGHNEQFF
. | . | 15 | TRBJ2-7 | TRBV11-3 | TGTGCCAGCAGCGCGCATCAGACTGTAACCTACGAGCAGTACTTC | CASSAHQTVTYEQYF
. | . | 12 | TRBJ2-7 | TRBV25-1 | TGTGCCAGCAGTGAAGACTTCTACGAGCAGTACTTC | CASSEDFYEQYF
once | TRBD1 | 16 | TRBJ1-1 | TRBV5-1 | TGCGCCAGCAGCCGGAGACAGGGGGAGGGAAACACTGAAGCTTTCTTT | CASSRRQGEGNTEAFF
. | TRBD1 | 14 | TRBJ1-5 | TRBV7-9 | TGTGCCAGCAGCCCAGGGGGATTCGGTCAGCCCCAGCATTTT | CASSPGGFGQPQHF
. | . | 13 | TRBJ1-5 | TRBV12-3/TRBV12-4 | TGTGCCAGCAGGGGCCAGGGTGGGCAGCCCCAGCATTTT | CASRGQGGQPQHF
. | . | 16 | TRBJ1-2 | TRBV5-1 | TGCGCCAGCAGGGTCTCTGTTGAAAGGGTAGACTATGGCTACACCTTC | CASRVSVERVDYGYTF
. | TRBD2 | 15 | TRBJ2-2 | TRBV29-1 | TGCAGCGCCCACGGACTAGCGGGATCAACCGGGGAGCTGTTTTTT | CSAHGLAGSTGELFF